This T cell receptor beta chain appears in the sequencing data of a study of shared clonotypes between healthy human individuals. Per the original methods: Junction-only sequences without quality scores came from ImmunoSEQ, so filtering differed. Method: immunoSEQ multiplex PCR; TCRdb's copy keeps in-frame clones and lacks some. Clonal size and the V and J genes are those of that table, whereas D and trimming came from the DNA. The sample includes over 950,000 clones, 77% of them seen just once. There were only Caucasian adults among the donors, and all lived in Nashville, Tennessee. This clone was observed a single time. The V segment lost 4 bases and the J segment 8 bases; nucleotides outside the gene matches: 12. The CDR3 length is 15 residues. Germline CDR1 and CDR2: SGHRS and YFSETQ.

Material for sequencing was memory CD4+ T cells from PBMCs. Subset meaning: CD45RA-negative fraction. The J gene is TRBJ2-3, the V gene TRBV5-1; TRBD2 matches 8 bases. This receptor was obtained from a young man in good health. Some clones in this sample may be carry-over from other donors' samples. The CDR3 DNA is TGCGCCAGCAGCCGAGGACTAGCCGGCACACTTACGCAGTATTTT. Translated, it gives CASSRGLAGTLTQYF.